The 21 T cell receptor beta chains listed next were all sequenced from one sample in a study of blood T cells in healthy people across ages. The use of a sample-barcoded 5' primer and a J-beta primer mix characterized a second PCR of about 7 to 12 cycles. TCRdb re-called the 5' RACE reads with MiXCR, one entry per CDR3 protein. Of more than 700,000 distinct CDR3 sequences in the sample, around 50% were seen once. The sample consisted of blood. All receptors come from a man aged 80 or over in good health.

This clonotype was seen at least ten times. V gene TRBV3-1 combines with J gene TRBJ2-7, with D uncertain. This CDR3 spans 14 amino acids. The germline V gene has CDR1 LGHDT and CDR2 YNNKEL (reference sequence). Trimming removed 0 bases at V and 7 bases at J, with 13 bases between. The CDR3 DNA reads as TGTGCCAGCAGCCAAGAAACTGGTGACAATGAGCAGTACTTC. This gives the protein CASSQETGDNEQYF.

This chain links TRBV7-7 with TRBJ1-3; maybe TRBD1 (5 bases). Trimming stripped 5 bases from V and 2 bases from J, with 10 bases between. This CDR3 contains 14 residues. The germline V gene encodes CDR1 SSHAT and CDR2 FNYEAQ (reference sequence). The CDR3 DNA reads TGTGCCAGCAGCAAAGAGGGACCTGGAAACACCATATATTTT. Translation gives CASSKEGPGNTIYF. Variable domain in full (rest from reference TRBV7-7 and TRBJ1-3): GAGVSQSPRYKVTKRGQDVTLRCDPISSHATLYWYQQALGQGPEFLTYFNYEAQPDKSGLPSDRFSAERPEGSISTLTIQRTEQRDSAMYRCASSKEGPGNTIYFGEGSWLTVV.

In its sample, this clonotype was seen a few times. For the CDR3, the DNA is TGTGCCAGCAGCCAAGATCGCGGTGGGACCCAGTACTTC. It is translated as CASSQDRGGTQYF. The chain carries TRBV14 and TRBJ2-5; D is undetermined. The CDR3 is made up of 13 amino acids. Germline CDR1 and CDR2: SGHDN and FVKESK. Between the trimmed V and J ends, which lost 0 bases and 7 bases, there was a span of 9 bases.

The J gene is TRBJ2-1, the V gene TRBV10-1; 11 bases fit TRBD2. Germline V gene sequence: CDR1 WNHNN, CDR2 SYGVQD (reference sequence). The V segment lost 1 base and the J segment 2 bases; nucleotides outside the gene matches: 10. CDR3 length equals 19 residues. CDR3 sequence: CASSEWAGGTSGAYNEQFF. In nucleotides, the CDR3 is TGCGCCAGCAGTGAGTGGGCAGGGGGGACTAGCGGCGCCTACAATGAGCAGTTCTTC.

In regard to this clonotype: Here the CDR3 omits its conserved ending phenylalanine or tryptophan, so a read error is the likely source. The limits of the CDR3 on the DNA are not certain, so only TCRdb's listed CDR3 is given. The V and J genes are TRBV30 and TRBJ1-1. The CDR3 is made up of 14 amino acids, end residues included. Germline V gene data show CDR1 as GTSNPN and CDR2 as SVGIG (reference sequence). The CDR3 loop is CAWSAGLGTLKLSL.

The chain links TRBV28 to TRBJ2-6, with D possibly matching TRBD1 (6 bases). The CDR3 has 16 residues. CDR1 and CDR2 (germline): MDHEN, SYDVKM. With 5 bases removed from V and 0 bases from J, the gap between germline ends came to 11 bases. The DNA for the CDR3 is TGTGCCAGCAGTGGGGACAACTTCTCTGGGGCCAACGTCCTGACTTTC. Protein sequence: CASSGDNFSGANVLTF. Supplemented by reference TRBV28 and TRBJ2-6, the full variable domain reads DVKVTQSSRYLVKRTGEKVFLECVQDMDHENMFWYRQDPGLGLRLIYFSYDVKMKEKGDIPEGYSVSREKKERFSLILESASTNQTSMYLCASSGDNFSGANVLTFGAGSRLTVL.

This clonotype was observed a few times. The chain carries TRBV18 and TRBJ2-7; TRBD2 might be the D (6 bases). Germline V gives CDR1 KGHSH, CDR2 LQKENI. The CDR3 has 13 residues. Trimming took 8 bases from V and 5 from J, leaving 16 bases between them. CDR3 sequence: CASQIGGANEQYF. In DNA form, the CDR3 reads TGTGCCAGCCAAATCGGGGGTGCGAACGAGCAGTACTTC.

The CDR3 DNA is TGCAGTGCTAGAGATCGGTTGGAGGGAGACGCCTACGAGCAGTACTTC. It specifies CSARDRLEGDAYEQYF. The chain recombines TRBV20-1 with TRBJ2-7; D is perhaps TRBD2 (6 bases). Trimming took 0 bases from V and 2 from J, leaving 17 bases between them. Germline V gene data show CDR1 as DFQATT and CDR2 as SNEGSKA (reference sequence). This CDR3 spans 16 amino acids.

The chain recombines TRBV7-9 with TRBJ2-5; the match to TRBD1 covers 8 bases. CDR3 length: 18 amino acids. CDR1 is SEHNR and CDR2 is FQNEAQ in the germline V gene (reference sequence). After removal of 6 bases from V and 2 bases from J, the junction contained 17 bases not matched to a gene. The CDR3, as DNA: TGTGCCAGCAGTCTCGTCCCCGGACAGGGACGGAGGCAAGAGACCCAGTACTTC. This sequence encodes CASSLVPGQGRRQETQYF.

V and J are TRBV12-3 or TRBV12-4 and TRBJ1-2, with a weak D call TRBD1 (6 bases). Deletions cut 5 bases from V and 8 bases from J, with 15 bases between. The CDR3 consists of 13 residues. The CDR3 here is CASSPNRVGGYTF. Written as DNA, the CDR3 is TGTGCCAGCAGTCCCAACAGGGTAGGCGGCTACACCTTC.

This clonotype has a handful of counts. The chain employs TRBV28 and TRBJ1-1, with TRBD1 as a possible D gene (5 bases). V lost 0 bases and J 4 bases, leaving 12 bases between the germline ends. Germline CDR1 is MDHEN and CDR2 is SYDVKM. The CDR3 is made up of 15 amino acids. This chain's CDR3 is CASSLWRRGTTEAFF. CDR3 coding DNA: TGTGCCAGCAGTTTATGGCGGAGGGGTACCACTGAAGCTTTCTTT.

Regarding this clonotype: This may be a read error, as it is one base from a much larger clone. J is TRBJ2-3 and V is TRBV27, with a weak D call TRBD2 (6 bases). Trimming stripped 2 bases from V and 0 bases from J, with 12 bases between. The CDR3 is made up of 16 amino acids. Germline V gene sequence: CDR1 MNHEY, CDR2 SMNVEV (reference sequence). CDR3 DNA sequence: TGTGCCAGCAGTTTAGCGGGAACGACTAGCACAGATACGCAGTATTTT. Translated: CASSLAGTTSTDTQYF.

Points on this clonotype: A much larger clone lies a single base off, so this may be a read error. This chain uses TRBV5-1 with TRBJ2-3; D unclear. The germline V and J ends were trimmed by 4 bases and 4 bases, with 16 bases remaining between them. CDR3 size: 15 residues. Germline lookup yields CDR1 SGHRS and CDR2 YFSETQ. The CDR3 reads CASSVDLEASDTQYF. Written as DNA, the CDR3 is TGCGCCAGCAGCGTGGACCTCGAGGCCTCAGATACGCAGTATTTT.

This clonotype occurred a few times. This chain links TRBV18 with TRBJ1-1; D ambiguous. There are 16 residues in the CDR3. V lost 3 bases and J lost 0, with 14 bases in between. Germline CDR1 KGHSH, CDR2 LQKENI. The DNA for the CDR3 is TGTGCCAGCTCACCTGCTATTGCCATATTGAACACTGAAGCTTTCTTT. Its protein product is CASSPAIAILNTEAFF.

The rearrangement joins TRBV6-6 to TRBJ2-5, with D perhaps assigned TRBD1 or TRBD2 (6 bases each). V gave up 2 bases and J gave up 2 bases, with 15 bases separating them. Germline CDR1 is MNHNY and CDR2 is SVGAGI (reference sequence). This CDR3 spans 16 amino acids. The CDR3 sequence: CASSYIGGEGQETQYF. The CDR3 coding sequence is TGTGCCAGCAGTTACATCGGGGGCGAGGGGCAAGAGACCCAGTACTTC.

On this clonotype: A much larger clone lies a single base off, so this may be a read error. The V and J genes are TRBV7-2 and TRBJ2-5; D not certain. The DNA matches TRBJ2-7 better at its end, which makes the J call doubtful. This CDR3 contains 15 residues. Germline values: CDR1 SGHTA, CDR2 FQGNSA. The chain's CDR3 is CASSLVGQPDHEQYF. CDR3 coding DNA: TGTGCCAGCAGCTTAGTTGGTCAGCCAGACCACGAGCAGTACTTC.

The gene calls are TRBV14 and TRBJ2-1; D call uncertain. V lost 1 base and J 9 bases, leaving 7 bases between the germline ends. The CDR3 is made up of 12 amino acids. Per germline, CDR1 SGHDN and CDR2 FVKESK. The CDR3 DNA sequence: TGTGCCAGCAGCCAAGTTTATAGTGAGCAGTTCTTC. Residues: CASSQVYSEQFF.

The V call is TRBV20-1, the J call TRBJ2-1; maybe TRBD1 (5 bases). The CDR3 runs to 13 residues. V was pared by 3 bases and J by 6 bases, with 12 bases between. Germline V gene lookup returns CDR1 DFQATT and CDR2 SNEGSKA (reference sequence). DNA of the CDR3: TGCAGTGCTAGGGGGCAGGGTCTCAATGAGCAGTTCTTC. This sequence encodes CSARGQGLNEQFF.

The chain is built from TRBV9 and TRBJ2-7, with D possibly TRBD1 on 5 matching bases. The better agreement between TRBJ2-5 and the DNA end casts doubt on the J call. This CDR3 spans 13 amino acids. Germline assignment: CDR1 SGDLS and CDR2 YYNGEE. The CDR3 nucleotides are TGTGCCAGCAGCGTAGGAGCAGGGGAGACCCAGTACTTC. Its protein product is CASSVGAGETQYF.

V and J are TRBV4-2 and TRBJ2-5; tentative D call: TRBD1 (5 bases). V lost 0 bases, J lost 0 bases, and 11 bases lay in between. The germline V gene encodes CDR1 LGHNA and CDR2 YNFKEQ. This CDR3 contains 16 residues. The CDR3, as DNA: TGTGCCAGCAGCCAAGAGGCAGGGAAGTACCAAGAGACCCAGTACTTC. Translation: CASSQEAGKYQETQYF.

The chain couples TRBV6-2 or TRBV6-3 to TRBJ2-7; the D gene is possibly TRBD2 (6 bases). The germline V gene encodes CDR1 MNHEY and CDR2 SVGEGT. This CDR3 region has 14 residues. With 1 base removed from V and 3 bases from J, the gap between germline ends came to 10 bases. CDR3 protein: CASSYWRAHYEQYF. The CDR3 DNA sequence: TGTGCCAGCAGTTACTGGAGGGCGCACTACGAGCAGTACTTC.